This TCR beta chain was sequenced for a study of T cell responses to AZD1222 COVID-19 vaccine. Findings and caveats of the study: Mostly white British, mostly female donors; authors suggested clonal diversity may be underestimated. Spike-specific TCR breadth and depth grew following two AZD1222 doses. Among those given AZD1222, only five to seven were seropositive at baseline.

Notes on this clone: Its antigen is currently unknown.

The CDR3 has 14 residues. J gave up 5 bases and V 11 bases, and 11 bases lay outside the gene matches. Germline V gives CDR1 MDHEN, CDR2 SYDVKM. TCRdb's copy holds only in-frame clones and misses some; the assay was immunoSEQ multiplex PCR. This sample has roughly 58,000 clones, with 75% to 90% found just once. The V and J genes are TRBV28 and TRBJ2-2, with 7 bases aligning to TRBD2. The TCR originated in an adult in good health. The sequenced sample was peripheral blood, obtained on day 0 of MenACWY control vaccination. CDR3 loop: CASRGEGPTGELFF. CDR3 nucleotide sequence: TGTGCCTCCCGGGGGGAGGGACCAACCGGGGAGCTGTTTTTT.